This TCR beta chain is from a study of identical twins. TCRdb passed the 5' RACE reads through MiXCR, listing each CDR3 protein once. In the table there are 300,000 to 350,000 distinct CDR3 sequences, about 12% of which are singletons. Germline V gene data show CDR1 as LNHNV and CDR2 as YYDKDF (reference sequence). The CDR3 totals 13 residues. V shed 1 base and J shed 5 bases, with 7 bases lying between them. General study results and limits: Instead of following the same donors, the conclusions were based on cross-sectional statistical analysis.

As for this clonotype: Its antigen is unknown.

Everyone who gave samples was a healthy Caucasian. The sample also formed part of further work on yellow fever vaccine responses in identical twins. From that second work: Twins reportedly mounted vaccine T cell responses that seemed partly convergent, partly personalized.

This receptor was identified in a woman younger than 35 in good health. The chain combines TRBV15 with TRBJ2-3; D gene unclear. The material sequenced was CD8+ T cells sorted from blood. CDR3 in DNA: TGTGCCACCAGCAGAGTAAGAGGAGATACGCAGTATTTT. Protein: CATSRVRGDTQYF.